This is a list of T cell receptor beta chains from one sample in a study of shared clonotypes between healthy human individuals. Sequencing was performed with immunoSEQ multiplex PCR; in TCRdb, only in-frame clones are kept and a portion is missing. The sample carries over a million clones, roughly 98.5% recorded once. Sequenced input: naive CD4+ T cells sorted from blood. Receptors were obtained from a young man in good health. Each CDR3 is given with its conserved first and last residue. The order of the fields is V gene, J gene, D gene, clone size, CDR3 DNA, CDR3 protein. The D gene is left open where the match is weak. Only part of the rows carry a size: once, few, many, or a class if the clone is expanded.

TRBV4-2	TRBJ1-2	NA	NA	TGTGCCAGCAGCCAAGATCGCGTCAGGGCTAACCTCGGTGGCTACACCTTC	CASSQDRVRANLGGYTF
TRBV4-1	TRBJ2-5	NA	once	TGCGCCAGCAGCCAAGAAGCCGGTTGGGAGACCCAGTACTTC	CASSQEAGWETQYF
TRBV7-6	TRBJ2-1	NA	NA	TGTGCCAGCAGCTTAAAGCAAGGAGCTCAGCAGTTCTTC	CASSLKQGAQQFF
TRBV2	TRBJ1-2	NA	NA	TGTGCCAGCAGCAGAAAAGCGGGAAGTGGGTATGGCTACACCTTC	CASSRKAGSGYGYTF
TRBV28	TRBJ2-2	NA	NA	TGTGCCAGCAGTTTCGGCCCGGTTACCGGGGAGCTGTTTTTT	CASSFGPVTGELFF
TRBV29-1	TRBJ2-3	NA	NA	TGCAGCGTTGAAGATCGGTGGGCTAGCCCAGATACGCAGTATTTT	CSVEDRWASPDTQYF
TRBV7-9	TRBJ2-7	TRBD2	once	TGTGCCAGCAGCTTAACGACTAGCGGGAACTACGAGCAGTACTTC	CASSLTTSGNYEQYF
TRBV5-1	TRBJ2-5	TRBD2	NA	TGCGCCAGCAGCTTGCTGACTAGCGGGCAAGAGACCCAGTACTTC	CASSLLTSGQETQYF
TRBV6-1	TRBJ1-5	NA	NA	TGTGCCAGCAGTGAAAACAGGGGCAATCAGCCCCAGCATTTT	CASSENRGNQPQHF
TRBV14	TRBJ2-7	TRBD1	NA	TGTGCCAGCAGTAGGACAGGGACGTTGAGCTCCTACGAGCAGTACTTC	CASSRTGTLSSYEQYF
TRBV19	TRBJ1-5	NA	NA	TGTGCCAGTGACCGGGGGGCAGGCCAGCCCCAGCATTTT	CASDRGAGQPQHF
TRBV5-1	TRBJ2-2	NA	NA	TGCGCCAGCAGTCGGGACACGACGAACACCGGGGAGCTGTTTTTT	CASSRDTTNTGELFF
TRBV10-3	TRBJ2-1	TRBD1	NA	TGTGCCATCAGTGGCAGACAGGGGGGCCTTAGCAATGAGCAGTTCTTC	CAISGRQGGLSNEQFF
TRBV14	TRBJ2-3	TRBD1	NA	TGTGCCAGCAGCCAACGGACAGGGGGCACAGATACGCAGTATTTT	CASSQRTGGTDTQYF
TRBV27	TRBJ2-5	NA	NA	TGTGCCAGCAGTTCCCAGGGGCTAGAAGAGACCCAGTACTTC	CASSSQGLEETQYF
TRBV5-4	TRBJ2-1	NA	NA	TGTGCCAGCAGCCAGCCTCGGGGTAGGAATGAGCAGTTCTTC	CASSQPRGRNEQFF
TRBV27	TRBJ2-1	NA	NA	TGTGCCAGCAGATCCCTCAAGCGGCAGGGCAATGAGCAGTTCTTC	CASRSLKRQGNEQFF
TRBV9	TRBJ2-7	NA	NA	TGTGCCAGCAGTCGATCGGGTCTCTACGAGCAGTACTTC	CASSRSGLYEQYF
TRBV6-5	TRBJ2-7	TRBD2	NA	TGTGCCAGCAGTTCCACGGGACTAGCCTACGAGCAGTACTTC	CASSSTGLAYEQYF
TRBV9	TRBJ2-7	NA	NA	TGTGCCAGCAGCCCATCCTCCTCGGGGGTGGAGCAGTACTTC	CASSPSSSGVEQYF
TRBV11-1	TRBJ2-7	NA	NA	TGTGCCAGCACCCACAGGTGGCAGGGGAGCAACGAGCAGTACTTC	CASTHRWQGSNEQYF
TRBV27	TRBJ2-5	TRBD1	NA	TGTGCCAGCAGAGGACTGGGACAGACGCTCCAAGAGACCCAGTACTTC	CASRGLGQTLQETQYF
TRBV25-1	TRBJ2-3	NA	NA	TGTGCCAGCAGCGCCGCCCGGGACGGTTCGGATACGCAGTATTTT	CASSAARDGSDTQYF
TRBV6-5	TRBJ2-7	NA	NA	TGTGCCAGCAGTTACTCGCACAGCCTCTACGAGCAGTACTTC	CASSYSHSLYEQYF
TRBV19	TRBJ1-5	NA	NA	TGTGCCACGTCACCTATCCCCCTGCCGGGCAATCAGCCCCAGCATTTT	CATSPIPLPGNQPQHF
TRBV6-6	TRBJ2-7	TRBD2	NA	TGTGCCAGCAGTTACGGACTAGCTCTGGGCGAGCAGTACTTC	CASSYGLALGEQYF
TRBV5-1	TRBJ2-1	TRBD2	once	TGCGCCAGCAGCTCTTTAGCGGGAGGGTCTGCCTCCTACAATGAGCAGTTCTTC	CASSSLAGGSASYNEQFF
TRBV9	TRBJ2-7	NA	NA	TGTGCCAGCAGCGTAGATCAGGGGCTCGCTCTGGAGCAGTACTTC	CASSVDQGLALEQYF
TRBV6-5	TRBJ2-1	TRBD2	NA	TGTGCCAGCAGTTCAAGGGGGACTAGGGGGTACAATGAGCAGTTCTTC	CASSSRGTRGYNEQFF
TRBV9	TRBJ2-3	NA	once	TGTGCCAGCAGCGGGAATAGGCAGGGCCAGTTCACAGATACGCAGTATTTT	CASSGNRQGQFTDTQYF
TRBV7-9	TRBJ2-3	NA	NA	TGTGCCAGCAGCTTAGCTGGGTCAGATACGCAGTATTTT	CASSLAGSDTQYF
TRBV25-1	TRBJ2-3	NA	NA	TGTGCCAGCAGTGAATATATGGTAACAGATACGCAGTATTTT	CASSEYMVTDTQYF
TRBV5-5	TRBJ1-3	NA	NA	TGTGCCAGCAGTTATCCAGGGAGCTCTGGAAACACCATATATTTT	CASSYPGSSGNTIYF
TRBV5-4	TRBJ2-1	TRBD2	NA	TGTGCCAGCAGCCCCGGTAGCGGGAGGGCCTTAAATGAGCAGTTCTTC	CASSPGSGRALNEQFF
TRBV4-1	TRBJ1-3	NA	NA	TGCGCCAGCAGCCAAGATCGAACACAGGCTGACTCTGGAAACACCATATATTTT	CASSQDRTQADSGNTIYF
TRBV2	TRBJ2-7	TRBD2	NA	TGTGCCAGCAGTAGGCTAGCGGGAGGGTACGAGCAGTACTTC	CASSRLAGGYEQYF
TRBV7-9	TRBJ2-2	NA	NA	TGTGCCAGCAGTTGGAGCACCGGGGAGCTGTTTTTT	CASSWSTGELFF
TRBV6-5	TRBJ2-7	NA	NA	TGTGCCAGCAACCCTTTTAGCGAGAGCTCCTACGAGCAGTACTTC	CASNPFSESSYEQYF
TRBV7-9	TRBJ2-1	NA	NA	TGTGCCAGCACCCGGGGCGTGGCGGGGCTTAGTGTAGTACGTGAGCAGTTCTTC	CASTRGVAGLSVVREQFF
TRBV28	TRBJ2-2	TRBD2	NA	TGTGCCAGCAGTTTATTCATGGCGGGAGGGAACACCGGGGAGCTGTTTTTT	CASSLFMAGGNTGELFF
TRBV29-1	TRBJ1-5	NA	NA	TGCAGCGTGAGTGCGGGCAATCAGCCCCAGCATTTT	CSVSAGNQPQHF
TRBV11-3	TRBJ2-7	NA	NA	TGTGCCAGCAGCCTAAGTAAGGGCTACGAGCAGTACTTC	CASSLSKGYEQYF
TRBV18	TRBJ2-3	TRBD2	NA	TGTGCCAGCCAGACTAGCGTAAACACAGATACGCAGTATTTT	CASQTSVNTDTQYF
TRBV7-9	TRBJ2-3	TRBD2	NA	TGTGCCAGCAGCTTAACTAGCGGCAAGGAGGGCACAGATACGCAGTATTTT	CASSLTSGKEGTDTQYF
TRBV28	TRBJ2-7	TRBD2	NA	TGTGCCAGCAGTTTAGGAGGACTAGGCCCGGTATACGAGCAGTACTTC	CASSLGGLGPVYEQYF
TRBV28	TRBJ1-5	NA	NA	TGTGCCAGCAGAGAAGGTAGATTTACCGGCAATCAGCCCCAGCATTTT	CASREGRFTGNQPQHF
TRBV7-9	TRBJ2-7	TRBD2	NA	TGTGCCAGCAGCCCCCAGGGGCTAGCGGGAGTCGGGGAGCAGTACTTC	CASSPQGLAGVGEQYF
TRBV11-2	TRBJ2-2	NA	NA	TGTGCCAGCAGCTCACTCCTAGAGGGGGAGCTGTTTTTT	CASSSLLEGELFF